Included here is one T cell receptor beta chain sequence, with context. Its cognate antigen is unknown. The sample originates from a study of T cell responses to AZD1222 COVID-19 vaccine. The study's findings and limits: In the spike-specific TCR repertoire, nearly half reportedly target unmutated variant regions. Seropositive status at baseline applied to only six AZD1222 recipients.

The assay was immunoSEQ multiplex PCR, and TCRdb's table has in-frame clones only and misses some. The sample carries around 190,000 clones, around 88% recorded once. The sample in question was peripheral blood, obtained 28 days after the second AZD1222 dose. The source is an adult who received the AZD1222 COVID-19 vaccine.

CDR3: CSVEGTGSTDTQYF. The CDR3 nucleotides are TGCAGCGTTGAAGGGACAGGGAGCACAGATACGCAGTATTTT. This chain uses TRBV29-1 with TRBJ2-3; 8 bases line up with TRBD1. There are 14 residues in the CDR3. CDR1 is SQVTM and CDR2 is ANQGSEA in the germline V gene. V was pared by 1 base and J by 0 bases, with 0 bases of the junction left unmatched.